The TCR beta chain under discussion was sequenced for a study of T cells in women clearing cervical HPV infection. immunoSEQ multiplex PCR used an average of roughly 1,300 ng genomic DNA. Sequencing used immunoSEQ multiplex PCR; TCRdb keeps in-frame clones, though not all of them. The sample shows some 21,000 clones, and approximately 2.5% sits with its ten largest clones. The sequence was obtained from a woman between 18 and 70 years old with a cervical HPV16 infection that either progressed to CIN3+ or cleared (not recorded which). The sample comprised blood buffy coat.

This chain's CDR3 is CASSPGTGTREKLFF. Partial CDR3 DNA: TGTGCCAGCAGCCCCGGCACGGGGACAAGGGAAAAA. The genes are TRBV11-2 and TRBJ1-4; D is perhaps TRBD1 (6 bases). From the germline J gene comes the end of the CDR3, since the read stops 3 residues before it. Trimming pared 5 bases from V and 8 bases from J, leaving 18 bases between. CDR1 and CDR2 from the germline V gene are SGHAT and FQNNGV. The CDR3 is 15 amino acids.